This TCR beta chain is from a study of identical twins. Study-level results: Out-of-frame alpha sequences shared by twins were enriched for low generation probability. Not following the same donors, the study drew its conclusions from cross-sectional statistical analysis. There is a chance that invariant MAIT and iNKT cells partially muddied zero-insertion analyses.

A template switching step contributed a universal primer site, while unique molecular identifiers were present in the cDNA. TCRdb used MiXCR to reprocess the 5' RACE reads, holding one entry per CDR3 protein. The sample records under 350,000 distinct CDR3 sequences, roughly 9% being singletons. A few counts support this clonotype. Its antigen is unknown. The germline CDR1 and CDR2 sequences are DFQATT and SNEGSKA (reference sequence). This CDR3 has 16 amino acids. Trimming took off 5 bases at V and 0 bases at J, with 19 bases between the two ends. The data also belong to a second study, concerning yellow fever vaccine responses in identical twins.

The receptor was isolated from a woman between 18 and 29 years old in good health. The source material was CD8+ T cells sorted from blood. This chain connects TRBV20-1 to TRBJ1-1; D unresolved. CDR3 DNA: TGCAGTGCTGATGGTCAAGGGAGGGTGATGAACACTGAAGCTTTCTTT. It encodes CSADGQGRVMNTEAFF.